Below are 20 T cell receptor beta chains sequenced from a single sample in a study of T cells in Graves' hyperthyroidism and ophthalmopathy. It was RNA transcripts that yielded the amplified TCR beta CDR3 regions. Researchers ran a first-round RT-PCR on the TCR CDR3 using the HTBI primer set. TCRdb re-analysed the multiplex PCR reads in MiXCR, keeping a single row per CDR3 protein. The sample comprises 690,000 or so distinct CDR3 sequences, around 19% of which are singletons, and approximately 15% rests with the top ten. Sequenced material: blood. The receptors derive from a woman between 50 and 59 years old with Graves' hyperthyroidism that later progressed to Graves' ophthalmopathy.

J is TRBJ1-2 and V is TRBV5-1, with D possibly TRBD1 on 5 matching bases. The CDR3 consists of 14 residues. CDR1 SGHRS and CDR2 YFSETQ come from the germline V gene. Trimming removed 0 bases at V and 4 bases at J, with 10 bases between. Written as DNA, the CDR3 is TGCGCCAGCAGCTTGGTCGGGGGTATCTATGGCTACACCTTC. Residues: CASSLVGGIYGYTF.

This clonotype was counted ten times or more. For the CDR3, the DNA is TGTGCCAGCAGCAAGACAGGGCCTCAGCCCCAGCATTTT. Amino acid sequence: CASSKTGPQPQHF. The chain uses TRBV11-2 and TRBJ1-5; 7 positions match TRBD1. J gave up 6 bases and V 5 bases, and 4 bases lay outside the gene matches. CDR1 is SGHAT, CDR2 FQNNGV, per germline. The CDR3 spans 13 residues.

This clonotype was picked up many times. The chain combines TRBV10-3 with TRBJ1-1; 9 bases line up with TRBD1. The germline V gene encodes CDR1 ENHRY and CDR2 SYGVKD. J gave up 1 base and V 5 bases, and 8 bases lay outside the gene matches. The CDR3 consists of 16 residues. The CDR3 loop is CAISMLPGQGNTEAFF. DNA for the CDR3: TGTGCCATCAGTATGCTGCCGGGACAGGGGAACACTGAAGCTTTCTTT.

This chain joins TRBV11-2 and TRBJ1-4; no clear D. This CDR3 comprises 13 residues. Trimming shortened V by 2 bases and J by 7 bases, and 8 bases separated the two germline ends. Germline CDR1 and CDR2: SGHAT and FQNNGV. The CDR3 DNA is TGTGCCAGCAGCTTAATACGTCTTGAAAAACTGTTTTTT. Translated, it gives CASSLIRLEKLFF.

CDR3: CASGYSGTGELFF. Written as DNA, the CDR3 is TGTGCCAGCGGGTACTCGGGCACCGGGGAGCTGTTTTTT. The V gene is TRBV6-1, the J gene TRBJ2-2; D is ambiguous. Trimming removed 8 bases at V and 4 bases at J, with 11 bases between. Germline V gene data show CDR1 as MNHNS and CDR2 as SASEGT. The CDR3 spans 13 residues.

The V call is TRBV7-9, the J call TRBJ2-5, with D possibly being TRBD1 (6 bases). The CDR3 sequence is 15 residues long. V was clipped by 7 bases and J by 0 bases, with 15 bases between them. Germline CDR1 and CDR2: SEHNR and FQNEAQ (reference sequence). CDR3 loop: CASNQPRGNQETQYF. DNA for the CDR3: TGTGCCAGCAACCAACCCAGGGGCAACCAAGAGACCCAGTACTTC.

The rearrangement links TRBV3-1 to TRBJ1-5; possibly TRBD1 for D (6 bases). This CDR3 is built from 15 residues. Germline V gene data show CDR1 as LGHDT and CDR2 as YNNKEL (reference sequence). V lost 0 bases to trimming and J lost 7 bases, with 13 bases between them. The CDR3 protein is CASSQDGGHLQPQHF. In nucleotides, the CDR3 is TGTGCCAGCAGCCAAGATGGGGGACATTTACAGCCCCAGCATTTT.

This clonotype has just a few counts. The V call is TRBV5-1, the J call TRBJ1-6; D is ambiguous. Deletions cut 3 bases from V and 7 bases from J, with 11 bases between. The CDR3 length is 14 residues. Germline V gene data show CDR1 as SGHRS and CDR2 as YFSETQ. The chain's CDR3 is CASSSDQGNSPLHF. CDR3 DNA sequence: TGCGCCAGCAGCTCGGACCAAGGGAATTCACCCCTCCACTTT. Full variable domain (outside the CDR3, taken from reference TRBV5-1 and TRBJ1-6): KAGVTQTPRYLIKTRGQQVTLSCSPISGHRSVSWYQQTPGQGLQFLFEYFSETQRNKGNFPGRFSGRQFSNSRSEMNVSTLELGDSALYLCASSSDQGNSPLHFGNGTRLTVT.

The gene calls are TRBV25-1 and TRBJ2-6, with D possibly called TRBD1 or TRBD2 (5 bases each). Germline CDR1 MGHDK, CDR2 SYGVNS. Trimming stripped 4 bases from V and 0 bases from J, with 7 bases between. This CDR3 spans 15 amino acids. CDR3 amino acids: CASSAGTSGANVLTF. The CDR3 DNA reads TGTGCCAGCAGTGCCGGGACCTCTGGGGCCAACGTCCTGACTTTC.

Only a few counts were recorded for this clonotype. The rearrangement links TRBV6-1 to TRBJ1-1, with 7 bases aligning to TRBD1. The CDR3 consists of 16 residues. After removal of 6 bases from V and 5 bases from J, the junction contained 15 bases not matched to a gene. CDR1 MNHNS and CDR2 SASEGT come from the germline V gene. CDR3 DNA: TGTGCCAGCAGCCTACCCCGGGCAGGGGGTTTAACTGAAGCTTTCTTT. This sequence encodes CASSLPRAGGLTEAFF.

CDR3 sequence reads: CASSVERAGFRSNQPQHF. In nucleotides, the CDR3 is TGTGCCAGCAGTGTGGAAAGGGCCGGTTTTCGCAGCAATCAGCCCCAGCATTTT. The chain couples TRBV6-1 to TRBJ1-5; D unclear. With 4 bases removed from V and 1 base from J, the gap between germline ends came to 20 bases. The V gene's germline CDR1 is MNHNS and CDR2 SASEGT. The CDR3 extends over 18 amino acids.

The rearrangement joins TRBV7-3 to TRBJ2-1; 11 positions agree with TRBD2. V dropped 5 bases and J dropped 3; count of bases not matched to a gene: 12. This CDR3 has 18 residues. Germline CDR1 is SGHTA and CDR2 is FQGTGA. The CDR3 region is CASSPQKTSGIDYNEQFF. In nucleotides, the CDR3 is TGTGCCAGCAGCCCCCAGAAGACTAGCGGGATCGACTACAATGAGCAGTTCTTC. Full variable domain (rest looked up from reference TRBV7-3 and TRBJ2-1): GAGVSQTPSNKVTEKGKYVELRCDPISGHTALYWYRQSLGQGPEFLIYFQGTGAADDSGLPNDRFFAVRPEGSVSTLKIQRTERGDSAVYLCASSPQKTSGIDYNEQFFGPGTRLTVL.

The chain recombines TRBV19 with TRBJ1-5; D is uncertain. In germline, CDR1 is LNHDA, CDR2 SQIVND (reference sequence). The germline V and J ends were trimmed by 1 base and 4 bases, with 11 bases remaining between them. The CDR3 consists of 15 residues. The DNA for the CDR3 is TGTGCCAGTAGTATAGTAGGTCAGTTAAATCAGCCCCAGCATTTT. This translates into CASSIVGQLNQPQHF.

This clonotype was detected a few times. This sequence joins TRBV12-3 or TRBV12-4 and TRBJ1-5; tentatively, D is TRBD1 (5 bases). This CDR3 contains 15 residues. V lost 3 bases and J 6 bases, leaving 15 bases between the germline ends. CDR3 protein: CASSFQGGRGQPQHF. CDR3 DNA: TGTGCCAGCAGTTTTCAGGGAGGGAGGGGTCAGCCCCAGCATTTT.

This clonotype was picked up many times. The CDR3: CASSRGTLSPLHF. In DNA, the CDR3 is TGTGCCAGCAGCCGGGGGACACTTTCACCCCTCCACTTT. The V gene is TRBV11-3, the J gene TRBJ1-6; maybe TRBD1 (6 bases). The CDR3 is 13 amino acids. Per the germline V gene, CDR1 is SGHNT and CDR2 is YENEEA. Trimming took 5 bases from V and 9 from J, leaving 11 bases between them.

This clonotype was counted at least ten times. The J gene is TRBJ1-4, the V gene TRBV5-1; 10 bases map to TRBD1. The trim removed 3 bases at V and 7 bases at J, leaving 9 bases unmatched. CDR3 length: 16 residues. Germline CDR1 reads SGHRS; CDR2 reads YFSETQ. The CDR3 protein is CASSSVDRGRGEKLFF. Written as DNA, the CDR3 is TGCGCCAGCAGCTCCGTAGACAGGGGGCGCGGTGAAAAACTGTTTTTT.

The chain has TRBV20-1 and TRBJ1-2; 9 bases line up with TRBD1. This CDR3 region has 13 residues. The J segment lost 3 bases and the V segment lost 6 bases, leaving 5 bases of the junction unmatched. Germline-derived CDR1 and CDR2 are DFQATT and SNEGSKA (reference sequence). CDR3 amino acids: CSARQGVDYGYTF. CDR3 nucleotide sequence: TGCAGTGCAAGACAGGGGGTCGACTATGGCTACACCTTC.

This clonotype was detected only a few times. The chain links TRBV7-9 to TRBJ2-4, with D tentatively TRBD1 or TRBD2 (5 bases each). Trimming cost V 4 bases and J 0 bases, with 16 bases left between them. The CDR3 totals 17 residues. CDR1 and CDR2 (germline): SEHNR, FQNEAQ (reference sequence). The CDR3 nucleotides are TGTGCCAGCAGCTCTACTGGGGACGGTTTAGCCAAAAACATTCAGTACTTC. This translates into CASSSTGDGLAKNIQYF.

This clonotype has a count of ten or more. The chain combines TRBV20-1 with TRBJ1-5; tentatively, D is TRBD1 (5 bases). Looked up from germline, CDR1 is DFQATT and CDR2 is SNEGSKA (reference sequence). Trimming stripped 3 bases from V and 6 bases from J, with 18 bases between. There are 15 residues in the CDR3. The DNA for the CDR3 is TGCAGTGCTAGTCCATGGGGGGAAGGGAGTCAGCCCCAGCATTTT. This translates into CSASPWGEGSQPQHF.

This chain joins TRBV11-3 and TRBJ2-1, with 12 bases lining up with TRBD2. This CDR3 is 18 amino acids long. V lost 5 bases, J lost 8 bases, and 16 bases stayed unmatched. Germline V lookup: CDR1 SGHNT, CDR2 YENEEA. The CDR3 region has the DNA TGTGCCAGCAGCCAAGATCTGGGGCTAGCGGGGGGGTGGCATGAGCAGTTCTTC. Translation: CASSQDLGLAGGWHEQFF.